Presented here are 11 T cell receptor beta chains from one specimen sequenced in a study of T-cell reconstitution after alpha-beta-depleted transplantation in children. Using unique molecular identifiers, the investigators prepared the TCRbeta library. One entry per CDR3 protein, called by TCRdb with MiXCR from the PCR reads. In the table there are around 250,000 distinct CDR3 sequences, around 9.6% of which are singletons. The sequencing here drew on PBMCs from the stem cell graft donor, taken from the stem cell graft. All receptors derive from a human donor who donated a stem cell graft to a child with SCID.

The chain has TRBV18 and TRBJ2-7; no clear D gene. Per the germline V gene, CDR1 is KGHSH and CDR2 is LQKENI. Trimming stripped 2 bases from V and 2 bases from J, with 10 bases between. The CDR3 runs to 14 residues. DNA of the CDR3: TGTGCCAGCTCACCAGAACGGCCTCCCTACGAGCAGTACTTC. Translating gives CASSPERPPYEQYF.

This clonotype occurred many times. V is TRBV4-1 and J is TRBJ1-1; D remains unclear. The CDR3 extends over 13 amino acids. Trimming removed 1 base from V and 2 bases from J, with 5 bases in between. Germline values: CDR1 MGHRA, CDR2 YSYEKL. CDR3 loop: CASSQVSNTEAFF. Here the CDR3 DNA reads TGCGCCAGCAGCCAAGTCTCTAACACTGAAGCTTTCTTT.

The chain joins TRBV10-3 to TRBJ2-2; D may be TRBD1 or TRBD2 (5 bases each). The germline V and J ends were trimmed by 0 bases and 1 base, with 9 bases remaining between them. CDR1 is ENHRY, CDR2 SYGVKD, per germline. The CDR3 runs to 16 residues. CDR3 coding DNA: TGTGCCATCAGTGAGTCCGGGACCCTGAACACCGGGGAGCTGTTTTTT. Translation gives CAISESGTLNTGELFF.

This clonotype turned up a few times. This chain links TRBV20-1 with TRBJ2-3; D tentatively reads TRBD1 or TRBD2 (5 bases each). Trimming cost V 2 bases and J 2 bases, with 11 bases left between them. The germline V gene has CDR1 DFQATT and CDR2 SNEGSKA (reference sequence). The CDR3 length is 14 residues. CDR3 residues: CSARPGTNTDTQYF. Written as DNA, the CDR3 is TGCAGTGCTAGACCCGGGACCAACACAGATACGCAGTATTTT.

The CDR3 region is CASSVEAGALNEQFF. DNA for the CDR3: TGTGCCAGCAGCGTAGAGGCAGGAGCCCTCAATGAGCAGTTCTTC. J is TRBJ2-1 and V is TRBV9; D remains unclear. Germline CDR1 reads SGDLS; CDR2 reads YYNGEE. The CDR3 covers 15 residues. Trimming stripped 0 bases from V and 6 bases from J, with 13 bases between. The variable domain in full, completed from reference TRBV9 and TRBJ2-1, reads DSGVTQTPKHLITATGQRVTLRCSPRSGDLSVYWYQQSLDQGLQFLIQYYNGEERAKGNILERFSAQQFPDLHSELNLSSLELGDSALYFCASSVEAGALNEQFFGPGTRLTVL.

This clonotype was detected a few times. The CDR3 DNA sequence: TGCGCCAGCAGCCAAGGCCCGGACAGGGCTGGAAACACCATATATTTT. This encodes CASSQGPDRAGNTIYF. The chain combines TRBV4-1 with TRBJ1-3; 8 nucleotides align to TRBD1. CDR1 is MGHRA and CDR2 is YSYEKL in the germline V gene. This CDR3 spans 16 amino acids. V lost 1 base to trimming and J lost 2 bases; unmatched junction nucleotides: 4.

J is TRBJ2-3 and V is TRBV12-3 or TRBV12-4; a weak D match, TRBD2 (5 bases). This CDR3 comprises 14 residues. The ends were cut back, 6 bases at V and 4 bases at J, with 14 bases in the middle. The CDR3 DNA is TGTGCCAGCAGGGTCCTAGCTGTCCCAGATACGCAGTATTTT. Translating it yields CASRVLAVPDTQYF.

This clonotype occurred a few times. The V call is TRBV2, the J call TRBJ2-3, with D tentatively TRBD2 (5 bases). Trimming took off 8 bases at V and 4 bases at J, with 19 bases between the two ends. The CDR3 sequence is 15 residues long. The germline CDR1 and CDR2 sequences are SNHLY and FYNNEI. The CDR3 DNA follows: TGTGCCAGCCAGAGTTCTCTAGCCCGAGCAGATACGCAGTATTTT. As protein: CASQSSLARADTQYF.

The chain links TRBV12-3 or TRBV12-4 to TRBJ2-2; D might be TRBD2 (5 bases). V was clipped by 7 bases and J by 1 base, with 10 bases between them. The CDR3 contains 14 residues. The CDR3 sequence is CASKRPENTGELFF. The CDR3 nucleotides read TGTGCCAGCAAGCGGCCAGAGAACACCGGGGAGCTGTTTTTT.

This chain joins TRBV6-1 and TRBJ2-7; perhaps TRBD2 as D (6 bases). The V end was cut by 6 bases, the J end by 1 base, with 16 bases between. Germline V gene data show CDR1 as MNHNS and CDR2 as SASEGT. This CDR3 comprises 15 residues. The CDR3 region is CASSDPGLSSYEQYF. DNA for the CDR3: TGTGCCAGCAGCGACCCGGGACTGTCTTCCTACGAGCAGTACTTC.

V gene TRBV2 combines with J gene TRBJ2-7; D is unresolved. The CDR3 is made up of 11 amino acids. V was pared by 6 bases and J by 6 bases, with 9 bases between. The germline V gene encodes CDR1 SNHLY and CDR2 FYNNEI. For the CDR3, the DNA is TGTGCCAGCAGGCAGGTCTCCGAGCAGTACTTC. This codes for CASRQVSEQYF.